The clone carrying this TCR beta chain occurred a few times. Its specificity is unknown. Unique molecular identifiers were present on the cDNA, and a universal primer site came from template switching. TCRdb ran MiXCR on the 5' RACE reads and lists one entry per CDR3 protein. This repertoire shows approximately 300,000 distinct CDR3 sequences, roughly 10% found once; its top ten account for roughly 7%. These data belong to a study of identical twins. V was clipped by 2 bases and J by 4 bases; unmatched bases: 18. Germline V gives CDR1 MNHEY, CDR2 SVGEGT. The CDR3 runs to 21 residues. General study results and limits: High-abundance cord blood beta clonotypes had fewer insertions; memory repertoires showed none. Zero-insertion analyses might be partly confounded by invariant T cells like MAIT and iNKT.

The sample also formed part of further work on yellow fever vaccine responses in identical twins. That work adds: In identical twins, vaccine T cell responses appeared partly shared and partly individual.

The sample taken for sequencing was CD8+ T cells sorted from blood. This sequence joins TRBV6-2 or TRBV6-3 and TRBJ2-1; 12 bases are a match to TRBD2. The TCR comes from a woman aged 18-35 years in good health. This CDR3 is CASSYDSSIRTSGNKYNEQFF. CDR3 nucleotide sequence: TGTGCCAGCAGTTACGACTCGAGTATCAGGACTAGCGGGAATAAGTACAATGAGCAGTTCTTC.